Below are 24 T cell receptor beta chains sequenced from a single sample in a study of follicular helper T cells after annual influenza vaccination. Using immunoSEQ multiplex PCR, the repertoire was profiled, and TCRdb retains in-frame clones only, with some absent. The top ten hold about 3.9% of the sample, which has just over 800 clones, about 74% seen once. Sample time point: 2015-2016 season, pre-vaccination. The sequencing used CXCR5+ CD38+ circulating T follicular helper cells from blood, collected on the day of influenza vaccination. Subset of the sample: circulating Tfh, non-naive CD4+CXCR5+PD-1+ (ICOS+CD38+ or ICOS-CD38-). The receptors stem from an adult who received the influenza vaccine.

This CDR3 reads CAISERQNEKLFF. The CDR3 region has the DNA TGTGCCATCAGTGAGAGGCAGAATGAAAAACTGTTTTTT. The gene calls are TRBV10-3 and TRBJ1-4; D call uncertain. CDR1 is ENHRY and CDR2 is SYGVKD in the germline V gene. The CDR3 contains 13 residues. V dropped 2 bases and J dropped 5 bases, with 6 bases sitting between them.

Here the CDR3 DNA reads TGTGCCAGCAGGACGAAGGCCAACGTCCTGACTTTC. Amino acid sequence: CASRTKANVLTF. The chain joins TRBV6-5 to TRBJ2-6; no definite D call. There are 12 residues in the CDR3. The ends were cut back, 6 bases at V and 6 bases at J, with 6 bases in the middle. CDR1 is MNHEY, CDR2 SVGAGI, per germline.

This rearrangement joins TRBV19 to TRBJ2-1, with D tentatively TRBD1 or TRBD2 (5 bases each). Germline V gives CDR1 LNHDA, CDR2 SQIVND (reference sequence). Trimming took off 8 bases at V and 4 bases at J, with 15 bases between the two ends. The CDR3 spans 14 residues. The CDR3 spells CASSAGLAYNEQFF. In DNA form, the CDR3 reads TGTGCCAGTTCAGCAGGGCTAGCTTACAATGAGCAGTTCTTC.

This chain connects TRBV19 to TRBJ1-6; 8 bases line up with TRBD1. The trim removed 2 bases at V and 9 bases at J, leaving 3 bases unmatched. Germline CDR1 LNHDA, CDR2 SQIVND (reference sequence). The length of the CDR3 is 14 residues. The CDR3 DNA sequence: TGTGCCAGTAGTATAACAGGGGGGACTTCACCCCTCCACTTT. This translates into CASSITGGTSPLHF.

This clone was detected only a few times. The gene calls are TRBV10-3 and TRBJ2-5; D may match TRBD1 or TRBD2 (5 bases each). CDR1 is ENHRY and CDR2 is SYGVKD in the germline V gene. V dropped 11 bases and J dropped 1 base, with 17 bases sitting between them. This CDR3 contains 14 residues. CDR3 region: CAASGWGTQETQYF. The DNA of the CDR3 is TGTGCCGCCTCCGGCTGGGGGACCCAAGAGACCCAGTACTTC.

The V call is TRBV5-1, the J call TRBJ2-7, with D possibly matching TRBD2 (6 bases). CDR3 length: 14 amino acids. Germline V lookup: CDR1 SGHRS, CDR2 YFSETQ. V shed 0 bases and J shed 7 bases, with 14 bases lying between them. The CDR3 DNA sequence: TGCGCCAGCAGCTTGGATTCCGGGGCGGGGGAGCAGTACTTC. Translated: CASSLDSGAGEQYF.

This chain links TRBV25-1 with TRBJ1-1, with D possibly being TRBD1 (6 bases). The CDR3 loop spans 15 amino acids. Per germline, CDR1 MGHDK and CDR2 SYGVNS. Trimming shortened V by 6 bases and J by 11 bases, and 25 bases separated the two germline ends. The CDR3 nucleotides are TGTGCCAGCAGCCCCCCCCGTACCAGGGGCGATCTGGCTTTCTTT. Protein: CASSPPRTRGDLAFF.

The chain uses TRBV7-6 and TRBJ1-2; D is perhaps TRBD1 (6 bases). CDR3 length equals 16 residues. Trimming shortened V by 4 bases and J by 4 bases, and 19 bases separated the two germline ends. Germline CDR1 and CDR2: SGHVS and FNYEAQ. The CDR3 reads CASSSLPQGLGYGYTF. The DNA for the CDR3 is TGTGCCAGCAGCTCGCTACCTCAGGGGTTGGGCTATGGCTACACCTTC.

The V call is TRBV6-5, the J call TRBJ2-7, with 7 bases that match TRBD1. V was clipped by 6 bases and J by 6 bases; unmatched bases: 5. This CDR3 contains 12 residues. The germline V gene encodes CDR1 MNHEY and CDR2 SVGAGI. CDR3 residues: CASRTGSGEQYF. In DNA form, the CDR3 reads TGTGCCAGCAGGACAGGGTCTGGCGAGCAGTACTTC.

The V call is TRBV5-6, the J call TRBJ1-6; no firm D call. The CDR3 runs 14 residues. CDR1 and CDR2 from the germline V gene are SGHDT and YYEEEE. Trimming left V 4 bases short and J 4 bases short, with 9 bases between. CDR3 DNA sequence: TGTGCCAGCAGCCTGGACGGTTATAATTCACCCCTCCACTTT. It codes for CASSLDGYNSPLHF.

The CDR3: CAWADRLEQPQHF. CDR3 sequence (DNA): TGTGCCTGGGCGGACAGGTTGGAACAGCCCCAGCATTTT. The chain recombines TRBV30 with TRBJ1-5, with 7 bases that match TRBD1. V was clipped by 5 bases and J by 7 bases; unmatched bases: 8. CDR1 and CDR2 from the germline V gene are GTSNPN and SVGIG (reference sequence). This CDR3 region has 13 residues.

The CDR3 here is CAISDGGEQFF. The DNA of the CDR3 is TGTGCCATCAGTGATGGCGGTGAGCAGTTCTTC. The rearrangement joins TRBV10-3 to TRBJ2-1; no reliable D call. Trimming left V 3 bases short and J 9 bases short, with 6 bases between. The germline V gene encodes CDR1 ENHRY and CDR2 SYGVKD. This CDR3 spans 11 amino acids.

The DNA for the CDR3 is TGCGCCAGCAGCCCGACAAAGCCTAACTCTGGAAACACCATATATTTT. Its protein is CASSPTKPNSGNTIYF. V usage is TRBV10-1 and J usage is TRBJ1-3; no clear D. The CDR3 sequence is 16 residues long. Germline V CDR1 and CDR2: WNHNN, SYGVQD (reference sequence). Deletions cut 6 bases from V and 0 bases from J, with 15 bases between.

J is TRBJ2-2 and V is TRBV6-5; D gene unclear. Trimming shortened V by 6 bases and J by 4 bases, and 3 bases separated the two germline ends. The CDR3 length is 11 residues. From germline, CDR1 is MNHEY and CDR2 SVGAGI. CDR3 coding DNA: TGTGCCAGCAGGGCCACCGGGGAGCTGTTTTTT. It yields the protein CASRATGELFF.

The rearrangement uses TRBV30 and TRBJ1-2; no clear D. Germline CDR1 reads GTSNPN; CDR2 reads SVGIG (reference sequence). Trimming took off 0 bases at V and 6 bases at J, with 14 bases between the two ends. The CDR3 runs to 14 residues. The CDR3 DNA reads TGTGCCTGGAGTGTATCGGGAGGAATCAATGGCTACACCTTC. Amino acid sequence: CAWSVSGGINGYTF.

The gene calls are TRBV4-3 and TRBJ2-7; possible D gene TRBD1, 6 bases. Germline assignment: CDR1 LGHNA and CDR2 YSLEER. The CDR3 is made up of 15 amino acids. V was trimmed by 2 bases and J by 6 bases, leaving 17 bases between them. The CDR3 sequence is CASSQRAGEGGEQYF. CDR3 sequence (DNA): TGCGCCAGCAGCCAAAGGGCCGGGGAAGGGGGCGAGCAGTACTTC.

V usage is TRBV4-2 and J usage is TRBJ1-1; D gene ambiguous. There are 15 residues in the CDR3. Germline values: CDR1 LGHNA, CDR2 YNFKEQ. V gave up 1 base and J gave up 4 bases, with 13 bases separating them. CDR3 sequence reads: CASSQVFSGSTEAFF. The CDR3 coding sequence is TGTGCCAGCAGCCAAGTTTTTTCGGGTTCCACTGAAGCTTTCTTT.

The chain links TRBV4-3 to TRBJ1-2, with 8 bases aligning to TRBD1. J lost 7 bases, V lost 0 bases, and 4 bases had no gene match. Germline V gene sequence: CDR1 LGHNA, CDR2 YSLEER. CDR3 size: 14 residues. CDR3 loop: CASSQEKTGAGYTF. In nucleotides, the CDR3 is TGCGCCAGCAGCCAAGAAAAGACAGGGGCTGGCTACACCTTC.

V gene TRBV19 combines with J gene TRBJ1-2; D is possibly TRBD1 (5 bases). Germline V CDR1 and CDR2: LNHDA, SQIVND (reference sequence). This CDR3 has 16 amino acids. With 5 bases removed from V and 5 bases from J, the gap between germline ends came to 21 bases. CDR3 amino acids: CASSDRQTNQLYGYTF. The DNA for the CDR3 is TGTGCCAGTAGTGACAGACAGACCAACCAACTATATGGCTACACCTTC. The complete variable domain, with remaining parts taken from reference TRBV19 and TRBJ1-2, reads DGGITQSPKYLFRKEGQNVTLSCEQNLNHDAMYWYRQDPGQGLRLIYYSQIVNDFQKGDIAEGYSVSREKKESFPLTVTSAQKNPTAFYLCASSDRQTNQLYGYTFGSGTRLTVV.

The V gene is TRBV25-1, the J gene TRBJ2-6; no definite D call. The V end lost 7 bases, the J end lost 2 bases, and 12 bases lay between the germline ends. The CDR3 extends over 15 amino acids. The germline gives CDR1 MGHDK, CDR2 SYGVNS. CDR3 in DNA: TGTGCCAGCACCTCCAGCTCACCTGGGGCCAACGTCCTGACTTTC. It translates to CASTSSSPGANVLTF.

V gene TRBV7-2 combines with J gene TRBJ2-1; D is unresolved. Trimming removed 5 bases at V and 10 bases at J, with 9 bases between. From germline, CDR1 is SGHTA and CDR2 FQGNSA. This CDR3 region has 11 residues. The DNA of the CDR3 is TGTGCCAGCAGCCCCTCCCGGGAGCAGTTCTTC. It is translated as CASSPSREQFF. Using reference TRBV7-2 and TRBJ2-1 for the parts outside the CDR3, the full variable domain is GAGVSQSPSNKVTEKGKDVELRCDPISGHTALYWYRQSLGQGLEFLIYFQGNSAPDKSGLPSDRFSAERTGGSVSTLTIQRTQQEDSAVYLCASSPSREQFFGPGTRLTVL.

The chain has TRBV2 and TRBJ2-2; D is possibly TRBD1 (6 bases). The CDR3 consists of 17 residues. Looked up from germline, CDR1 is SNHLY and CDR2 is FYNNEI. The V end lost 6 bases, the J end lost 6 bases, and 23 bases lay between the germline ends. For the CDR3, the DNA is TGTGCCAGCAGCCCGAATCAACAGGGCCTTAGGGCCGGGGAGCTGTTTTTT. It is translated as CASSPNQQGLRAGELFF.

CDR3 region: CASSVANSPLHF. DNA for the CDR3: TGTGCCAGCAGTGTAGCGAATTCACCCCTCCACTTT. The rearrangement uses TRBV2 and TRBJ1-6; no definite D call. This CDR3 is 12 amino acids long. Trimming left V 4 bases short and J 7 bases short, with 5 bases between. Germline CDR1 is SNHLY and CDR2 is FYNNEI.

This chain links TRBV5-4 with TRBJ1-2; D gene ambiguous. CDR1 SGHNT and CDR2 YYREEE come from the germline V gene (reference sequence). The CDR3 is 15 amino acids. V lost 4 bases and J lost 0, with 13 bases in between. CDR3 coding DNA: TGTGCCAGCAGCCCAGCGGACGGATCTAACTATGGCTACACCTTC. Encoded protein: CASSPADGSNYGYTF. Drawing the rest from reference TRBV5-4 and TRBJ1-2, the complete variable domain is ETGVTQSPTHLIKTRGQQVTLRCSSQSGHNTVSWYQQALGQGPQFIFQYYREEENGRGNFPPRFSGLQFPNYSSELNVNALELDDSALYLCASSPADGSNYGYTFGSGTRLTVV.